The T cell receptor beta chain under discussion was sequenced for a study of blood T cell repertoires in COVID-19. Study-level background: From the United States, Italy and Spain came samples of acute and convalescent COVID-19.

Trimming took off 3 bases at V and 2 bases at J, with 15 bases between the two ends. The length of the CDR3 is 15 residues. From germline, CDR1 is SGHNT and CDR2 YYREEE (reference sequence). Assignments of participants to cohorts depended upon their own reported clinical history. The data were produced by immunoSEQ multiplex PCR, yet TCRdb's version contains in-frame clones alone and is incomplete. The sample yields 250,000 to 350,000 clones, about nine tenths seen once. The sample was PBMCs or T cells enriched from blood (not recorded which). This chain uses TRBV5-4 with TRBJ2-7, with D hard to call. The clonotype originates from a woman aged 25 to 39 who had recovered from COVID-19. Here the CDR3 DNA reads TGTGCCAGCAGCTCCCGAGGAAAAAATACCTACGAGCAGTACTTC. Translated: CASSSRGKNTYEQYF.